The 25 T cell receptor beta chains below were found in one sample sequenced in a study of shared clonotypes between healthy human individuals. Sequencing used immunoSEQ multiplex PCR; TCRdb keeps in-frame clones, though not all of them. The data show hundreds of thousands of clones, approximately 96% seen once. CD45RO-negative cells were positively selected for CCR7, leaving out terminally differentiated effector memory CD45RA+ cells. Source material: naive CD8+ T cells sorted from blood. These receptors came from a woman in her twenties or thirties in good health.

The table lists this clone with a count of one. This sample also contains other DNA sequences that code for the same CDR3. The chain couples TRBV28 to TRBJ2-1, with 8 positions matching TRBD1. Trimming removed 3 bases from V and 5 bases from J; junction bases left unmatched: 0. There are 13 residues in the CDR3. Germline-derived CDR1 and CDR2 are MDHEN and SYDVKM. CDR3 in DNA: TGTGCCAGCAGTTTGACAGGGGACAATGAGCAGTTCTTC. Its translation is CASSLTGDNEQFF.

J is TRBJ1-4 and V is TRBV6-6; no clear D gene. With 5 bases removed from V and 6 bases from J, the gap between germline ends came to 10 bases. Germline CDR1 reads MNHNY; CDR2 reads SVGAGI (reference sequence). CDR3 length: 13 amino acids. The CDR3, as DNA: TGTGCCAGCAGTCTCCTCCTAGATGAAAAACTGTTTTTT. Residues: CASSLLLDEKLFF.

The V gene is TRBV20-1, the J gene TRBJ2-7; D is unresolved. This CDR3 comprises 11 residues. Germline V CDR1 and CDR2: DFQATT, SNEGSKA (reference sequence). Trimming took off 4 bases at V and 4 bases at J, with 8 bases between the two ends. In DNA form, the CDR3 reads TGCAGTGCTATGCCCCAATACGAGCAGTACTTC. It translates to CSAMPQYEQYF.

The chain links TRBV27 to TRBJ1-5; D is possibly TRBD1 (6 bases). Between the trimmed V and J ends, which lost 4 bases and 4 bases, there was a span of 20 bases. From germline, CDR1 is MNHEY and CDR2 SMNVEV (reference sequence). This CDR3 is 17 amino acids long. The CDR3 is CASSSTPPAGDNQPQHF. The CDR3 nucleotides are TGTGCCAGCAGTTCCACCCCCCCAGCAGGGGATAATCAGCCCCAGCATTTT.

The CDR3: CASRRQGTNYEQYF. The DNA for the CDR3 is TGTGCCAGCAGAAGACAGGGAACCAACTACGAGCAGTACTTC. The V and J genes are TRBV6-5 and TRBJ2-7; 7 nucleotides agree with TRBD1. V shed 6 bases and J 3 bases; nucleotides not matched to a gene: 8. Germline V CDR1 and CDR2: MNHEY, SVGAGI. This CDR3 is built from 14 residues.

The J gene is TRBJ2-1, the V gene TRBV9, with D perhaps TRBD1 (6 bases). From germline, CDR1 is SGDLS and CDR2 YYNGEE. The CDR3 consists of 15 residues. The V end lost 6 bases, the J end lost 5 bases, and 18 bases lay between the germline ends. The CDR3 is CASTPLGQTNNEQFF. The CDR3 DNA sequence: TGTGCCAGCACCCCGCTCGGACAGACTAACAATGAGCAGTTCTTC.

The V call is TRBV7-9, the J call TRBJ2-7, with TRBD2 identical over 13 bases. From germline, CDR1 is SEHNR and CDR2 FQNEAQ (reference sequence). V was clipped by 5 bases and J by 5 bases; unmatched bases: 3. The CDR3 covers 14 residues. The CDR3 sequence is CASSDGLAGDEQYF. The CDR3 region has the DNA TGTGCCAGCAGCGACGGACTAGCGGGGGACGAGCAGTACTTC.

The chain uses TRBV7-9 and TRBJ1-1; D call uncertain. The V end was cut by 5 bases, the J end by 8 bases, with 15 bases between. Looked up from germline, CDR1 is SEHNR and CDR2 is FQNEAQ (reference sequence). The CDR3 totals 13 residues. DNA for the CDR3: TGTGCCAGCAGCCCCCTCCTGGCAACCGAAGCTTTCTTT. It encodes CASSPLLATEAFF. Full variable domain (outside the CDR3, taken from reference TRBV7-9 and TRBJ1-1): DTGVSQNPRHKITKRGQNVTFRCDPISEHNRLYWYRQTLGQGPEFLTYFQNEAQLEKSRLLSDRFSAERPKGSFSTLEIQRTEQGDSAMYLCASSPLLATEAFFGQGTRLTVV.

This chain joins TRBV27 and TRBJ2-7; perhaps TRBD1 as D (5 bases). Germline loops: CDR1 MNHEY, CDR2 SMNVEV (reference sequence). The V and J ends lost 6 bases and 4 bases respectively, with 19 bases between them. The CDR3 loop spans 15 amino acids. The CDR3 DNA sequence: TGTGCCAGCAGGACGATAGGGGTAGAAACTTACGAGCAGTACTTC. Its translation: CASRTIGVETYEQYF.

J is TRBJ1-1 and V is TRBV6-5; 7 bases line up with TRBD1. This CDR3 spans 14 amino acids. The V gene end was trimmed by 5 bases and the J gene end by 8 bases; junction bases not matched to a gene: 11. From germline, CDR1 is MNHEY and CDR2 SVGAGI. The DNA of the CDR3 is TGTGCCAGCAGTGCTACCCCCGACAGGGAGGAAGCTTTCTTT. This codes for CASSATPDREEAFF.

Written as DNA, the CDR3 is TGTGCCAGCAGCAATCAGGGGCCAACTGAAGCTTTCTTT. It codes for CASSNQGPTEAFF. The genes are TRBV28 and TRBJ1-1, with a possible D match to TRBD1 (6 bases). The CDR3 is 13 amino acids. The V gene's germline CDR1 is MDHEN and CDR2 SYDVKM. Trimming removed 6 bases at V and 5 bases at J, with 13 bases between.

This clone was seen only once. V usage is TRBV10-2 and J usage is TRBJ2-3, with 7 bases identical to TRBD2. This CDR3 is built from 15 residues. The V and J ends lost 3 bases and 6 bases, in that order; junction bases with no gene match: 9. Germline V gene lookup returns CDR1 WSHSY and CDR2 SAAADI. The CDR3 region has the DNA TGCGCCAGCAGTGAAATGGGAGGACTAGGTGATACGCAGTATTTT. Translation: CASSEMGGLGDTQYF.

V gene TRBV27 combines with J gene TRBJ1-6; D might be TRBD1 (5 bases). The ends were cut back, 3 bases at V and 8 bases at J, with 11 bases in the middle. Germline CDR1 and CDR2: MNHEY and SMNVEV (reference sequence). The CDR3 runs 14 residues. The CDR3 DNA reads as TGTGCCAGCAGTTTGGGGACGTATGATTCACCCCTCCACTTT. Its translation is CASSLGTYDSPLHF.

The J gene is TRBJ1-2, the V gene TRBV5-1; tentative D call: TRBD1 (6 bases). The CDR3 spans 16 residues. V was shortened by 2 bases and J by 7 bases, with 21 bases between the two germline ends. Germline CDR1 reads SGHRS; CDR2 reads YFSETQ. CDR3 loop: CASSLGGETQMGGYTF. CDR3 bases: TGCGCCAGCAGCTTAGGGGGGGAGACGCAGATGGGTGGCTACACCTTC.

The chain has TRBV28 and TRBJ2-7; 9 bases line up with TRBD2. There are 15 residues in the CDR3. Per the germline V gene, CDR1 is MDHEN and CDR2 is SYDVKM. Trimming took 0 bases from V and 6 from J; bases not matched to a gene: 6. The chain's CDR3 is CASSLWGGRAGEQYF. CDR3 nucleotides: TGTGCCAGCAGTTTATGGGGCGGGAGGGCCGGCGAGCAGTACTTC.

The CDR3 loop reads CASRYQGSYEQYF. CDR3 coding DNA: TGTGCCAGCAGATACCAGGGCTCCTACGAGCAGTACTTC. V is TRBV5-6 and J is TRBJ2-7; tentatively, D is TRBD1 (5 bases). This CDR3 has 13 residues. In germline, CDR1 is SGHDT, CDR2 YYEEEE. Trimming removed 5 bases from V and 0 bases from J, with 9 bases in between.

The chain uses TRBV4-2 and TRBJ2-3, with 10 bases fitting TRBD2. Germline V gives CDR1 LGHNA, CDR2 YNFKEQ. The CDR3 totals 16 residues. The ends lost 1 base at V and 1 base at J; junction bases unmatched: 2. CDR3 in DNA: TGTGCCAGCAGCCAAGGAACTAGCGGGGGCACAGATACGCAGTATTTT. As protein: CASSQGTSGGTDTQYF.

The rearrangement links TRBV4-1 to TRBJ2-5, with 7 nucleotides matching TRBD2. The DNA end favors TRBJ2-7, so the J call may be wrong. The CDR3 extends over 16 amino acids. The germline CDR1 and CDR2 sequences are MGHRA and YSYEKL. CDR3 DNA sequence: TGCGCCAGCAGCCCCGAGGCGGGAGCTCGCTCCTACGAGCAGTACTTC. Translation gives CASSPEAGARSYEQYF.

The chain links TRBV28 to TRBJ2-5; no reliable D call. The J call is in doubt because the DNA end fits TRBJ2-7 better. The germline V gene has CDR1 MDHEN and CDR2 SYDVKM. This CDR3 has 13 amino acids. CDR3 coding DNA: TGTGCCAGCAGTCCAGGTATTGCCTACGAGCAGTACTTC. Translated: CASSPGIAYEQYF.

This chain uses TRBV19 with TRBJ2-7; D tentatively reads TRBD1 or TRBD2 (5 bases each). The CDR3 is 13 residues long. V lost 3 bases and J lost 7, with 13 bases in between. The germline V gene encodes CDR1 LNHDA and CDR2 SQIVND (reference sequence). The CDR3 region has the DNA TGTGCCAGTAGTATGGGACGTGCCTCGGAGCAGTACTTC. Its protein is CASSMGRASEQYF. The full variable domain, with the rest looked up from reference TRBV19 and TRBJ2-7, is DGGITQSPKYLFRKEGQNVTLSCEQNLNHDAMYWYRQDPGQGLRLIYYSQIVNDFQKGDIAEGYSVSREKKESFPLTVTSAQKNPTAFYLCASSMGRASEQYFGPGTRLTVT.

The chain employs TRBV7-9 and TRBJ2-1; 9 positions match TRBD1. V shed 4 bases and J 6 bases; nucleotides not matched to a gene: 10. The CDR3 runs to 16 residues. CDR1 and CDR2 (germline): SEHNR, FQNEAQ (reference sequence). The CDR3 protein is CASSSDPGQGGNEQFF. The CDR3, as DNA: TGTGCCAGCAGCTCGGACCCGGGACAGGGTGGCAATGAGCAGTTCTTC.

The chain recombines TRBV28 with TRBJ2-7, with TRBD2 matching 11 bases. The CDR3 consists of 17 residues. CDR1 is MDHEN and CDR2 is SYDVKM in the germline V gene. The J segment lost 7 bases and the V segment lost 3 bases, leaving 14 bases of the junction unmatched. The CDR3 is CASSFPTRLAGSREQYF. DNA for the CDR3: TGTGCCAGCAGTTTCCCGACACGACTAGCGGGATCTCGGGAGCAGTACTTC.

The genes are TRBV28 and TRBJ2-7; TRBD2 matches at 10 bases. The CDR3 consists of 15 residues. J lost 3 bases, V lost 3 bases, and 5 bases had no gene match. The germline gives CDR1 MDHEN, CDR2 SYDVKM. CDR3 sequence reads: CASSFLAGVFYEQYF. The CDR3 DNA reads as TGTGCCAGCAGTTTTCTAGCGGGAGTCTTCTACGAGCAGTACTTC. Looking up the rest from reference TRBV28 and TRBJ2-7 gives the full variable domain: DVKVTQSSRYLVKRTGEKVFLECVQDMDHENMFWYRQDPGLGLRLIYFSYDVKMKEKGDIPEGYSVSREKKERFSLILESASTNQTSMYLCASSFLAGVFYEQYFGPGTRLTVT.

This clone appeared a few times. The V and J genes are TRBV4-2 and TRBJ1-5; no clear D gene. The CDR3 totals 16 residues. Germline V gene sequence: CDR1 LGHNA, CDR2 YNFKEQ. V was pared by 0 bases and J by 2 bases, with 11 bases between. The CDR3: CASSQEEGWGNQPQHF. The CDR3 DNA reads TGTGCCAGCAGCCAAGAGGAAGGGTGGGGCAATCAGCCCCAGCATTTT.

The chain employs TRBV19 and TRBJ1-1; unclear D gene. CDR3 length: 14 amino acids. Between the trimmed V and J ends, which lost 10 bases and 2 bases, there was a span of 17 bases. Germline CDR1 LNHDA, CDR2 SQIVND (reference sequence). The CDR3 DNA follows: TGTGCCACCACCAAACTGACCGGAAACACTGAAGCTTTCTTT. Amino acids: CATTKLTGNTEAFF.